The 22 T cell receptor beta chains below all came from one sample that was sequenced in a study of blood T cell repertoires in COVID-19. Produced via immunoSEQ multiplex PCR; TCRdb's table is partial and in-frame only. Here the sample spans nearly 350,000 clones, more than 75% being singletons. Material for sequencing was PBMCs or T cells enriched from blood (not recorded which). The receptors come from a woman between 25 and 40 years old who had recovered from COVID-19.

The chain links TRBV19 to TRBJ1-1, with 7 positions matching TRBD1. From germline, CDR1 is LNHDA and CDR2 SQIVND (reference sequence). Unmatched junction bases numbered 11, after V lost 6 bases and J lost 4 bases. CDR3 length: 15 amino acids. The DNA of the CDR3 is TGTGCCAGTAGCCCAGGGGGTTGGGGGCTCACTGAAGCTTTCTTT. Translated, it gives CASSPGGWGLTEAFF.

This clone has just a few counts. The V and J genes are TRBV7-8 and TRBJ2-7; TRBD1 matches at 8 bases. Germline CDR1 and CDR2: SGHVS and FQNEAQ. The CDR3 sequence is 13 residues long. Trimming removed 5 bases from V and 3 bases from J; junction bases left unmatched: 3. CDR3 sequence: CASSRQGSYEQYF. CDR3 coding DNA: TGTGCCAGCAGCCGACAGGGGAGCTACGAGCAGTACTTC.

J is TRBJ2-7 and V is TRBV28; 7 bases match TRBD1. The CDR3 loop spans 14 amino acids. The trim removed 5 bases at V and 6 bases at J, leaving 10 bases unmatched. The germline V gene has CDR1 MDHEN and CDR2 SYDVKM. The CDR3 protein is CASSPILTGVEQYF. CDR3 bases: TGTGCCAGCAGTCCCATACTCACAGGGGTCGAGCAGTACTTC. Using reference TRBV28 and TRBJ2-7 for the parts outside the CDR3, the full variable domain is DVKVTQSSRYLVKRTGEKVFLECVQDMDHENMFWYRQDPGLGLRLIYFSYDVKMKEKGDIPEGYSVSREKKERFSLILESASTNQTSMYLCASSPILTGVEQYFGPGTRLTVT.

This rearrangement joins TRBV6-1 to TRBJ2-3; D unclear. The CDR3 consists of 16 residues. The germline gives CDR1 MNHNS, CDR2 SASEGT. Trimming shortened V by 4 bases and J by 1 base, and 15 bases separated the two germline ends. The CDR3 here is CASSGAIPSGTDTQYF. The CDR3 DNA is TGTGCCAGCAGTGGGGCCATCCCCTCGGGCACAGATACGCAGTATTTT.

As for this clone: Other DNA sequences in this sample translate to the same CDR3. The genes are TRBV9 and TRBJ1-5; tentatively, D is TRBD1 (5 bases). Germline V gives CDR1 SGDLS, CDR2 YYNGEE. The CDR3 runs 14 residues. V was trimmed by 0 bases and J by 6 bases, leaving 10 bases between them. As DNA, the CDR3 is TGTGCCAGCAGCGTAGGGGGGGGAAGTCAGCCCCAGCATTTT. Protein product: CASSVGGGSQPQHF.

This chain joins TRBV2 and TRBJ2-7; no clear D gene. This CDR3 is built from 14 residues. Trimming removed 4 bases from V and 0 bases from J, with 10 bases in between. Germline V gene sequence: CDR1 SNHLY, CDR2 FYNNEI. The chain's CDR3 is CASSAFPSSYEQYF. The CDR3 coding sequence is TGTGCCAGCAGTGCATTTCCTAGCTCCTACGAGCAGTACTTC.

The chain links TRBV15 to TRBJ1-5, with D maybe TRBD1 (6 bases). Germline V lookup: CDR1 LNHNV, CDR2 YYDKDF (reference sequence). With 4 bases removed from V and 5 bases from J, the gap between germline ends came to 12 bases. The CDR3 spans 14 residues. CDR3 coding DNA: TGTGCCACCAGCAACACAGGGACCCATCAGCCCCAGCATTTT. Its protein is CATSNTGTHQPQHF.

The CDR3 nucleotides read TGTGCCTGCGGGCGTGGGGGCCGAGAGACCCAGTACTTC. Protein: CACGRGGRETQYF. V gene TRBV27 combines with J gene TRBJ2-5; weak D call: TRBD1 (6 bases). The CDR3 extends over 13 amino acids. The germline V gene has CDR1 MNHEY and CDR2 SMNVEV (reference sequence). V lost 11 bases and J 4 bases, leaving 17 bases between the germline ends.

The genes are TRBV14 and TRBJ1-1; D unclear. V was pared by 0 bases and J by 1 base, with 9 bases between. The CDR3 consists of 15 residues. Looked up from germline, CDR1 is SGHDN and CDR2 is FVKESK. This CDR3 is CASSQDSLWNTEAFF. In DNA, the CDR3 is TGTGCCAGCAGCCAAGATAGTCTGTGGAACACTGAAGCTTTCTTT.

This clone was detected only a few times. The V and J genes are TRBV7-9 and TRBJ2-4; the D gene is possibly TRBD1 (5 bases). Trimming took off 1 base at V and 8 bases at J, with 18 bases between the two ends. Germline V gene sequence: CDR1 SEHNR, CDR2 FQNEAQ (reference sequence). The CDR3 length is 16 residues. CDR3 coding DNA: TGTGCCAGCAGCTTAGACCCACAGGCCCCTTCGGACATTCAGTACTTC. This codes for CASSLDPQAPSDIQYF. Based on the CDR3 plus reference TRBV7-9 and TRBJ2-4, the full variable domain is DTGVSQNPRHKITKRGQNVTFRCDPISEHNRLYWYRQTLGQGPEFLTYFQNEAQLEKSRLLSDRFSAERPKGSFSTLEIQRTEQGDSAMYLCASSLDPQAPSDIQYFGAGTRLSVL.

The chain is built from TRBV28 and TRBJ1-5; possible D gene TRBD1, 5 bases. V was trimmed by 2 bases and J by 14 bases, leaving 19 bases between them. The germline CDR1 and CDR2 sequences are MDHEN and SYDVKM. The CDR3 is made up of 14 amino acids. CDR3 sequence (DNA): TGTGCCAGCAGTTTAATAGACGGAAGACAGACCGAGCATTTT. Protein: CASSLIDGRQTEHF.

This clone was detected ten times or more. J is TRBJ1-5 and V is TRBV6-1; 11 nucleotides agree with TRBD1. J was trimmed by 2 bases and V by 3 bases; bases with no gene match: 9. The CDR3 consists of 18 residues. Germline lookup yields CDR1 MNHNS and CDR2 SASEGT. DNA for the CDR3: TGTGCCAGCAGTGACGGACAGGGGGCACGGTATGGCAATCAGCCCCAGCATTTT. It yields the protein CASSDGQGARYGNQPQHF.

The CDR3 sequence: CASSPRTSGGYIHTQYF. CDR3 sequence (DNA): TGTGCCAGCAGTCCAAGGACTAGCGGGGGGTATATCCATACGCAGTATTTT. V gene TRBV27 combines with J gene TRBJ2-3, with 14 bases fitting TRBD2. This CDR3 contains 17 residues. The junction had 11 bases not matched to a gene; V was cut back by 5 bases and J by 7 bases. In germline, CDR1 is MNHEY, CDR2 SMNVEV (reference sequence).

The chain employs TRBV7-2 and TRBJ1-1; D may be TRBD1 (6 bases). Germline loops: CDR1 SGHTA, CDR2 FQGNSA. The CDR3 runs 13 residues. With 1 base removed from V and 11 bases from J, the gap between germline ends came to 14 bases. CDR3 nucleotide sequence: TGTGCCAGCAGCTTAGATGCAGGGGATACGGCTTTCTTT. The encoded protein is CASSLDAGDTAFF.

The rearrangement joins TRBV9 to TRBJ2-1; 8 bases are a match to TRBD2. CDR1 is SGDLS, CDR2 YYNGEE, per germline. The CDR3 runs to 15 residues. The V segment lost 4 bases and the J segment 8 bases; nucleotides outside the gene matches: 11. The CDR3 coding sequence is TGTGCCAGCAGCCCAGATGGGACTAGAGGCGATGAGCAGTTCTTC. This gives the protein CASSPDGTRGDEQFF.

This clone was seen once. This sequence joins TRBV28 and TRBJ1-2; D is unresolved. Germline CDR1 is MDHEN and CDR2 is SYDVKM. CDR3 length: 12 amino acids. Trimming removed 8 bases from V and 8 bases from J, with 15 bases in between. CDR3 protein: CASGRLRGGYTF. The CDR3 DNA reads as TGTGCCAGCGGGCGACTTCGGGGAGGCTACACCTTC.

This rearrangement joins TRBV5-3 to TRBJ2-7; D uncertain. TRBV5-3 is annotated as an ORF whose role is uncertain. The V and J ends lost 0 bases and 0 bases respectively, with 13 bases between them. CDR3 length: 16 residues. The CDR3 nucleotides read TGTGCCAGAAGCTTGGATTTTATGCTAACCTCCTACGAGCAGTACTTC. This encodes CARSLDFMLTSYEQYF.

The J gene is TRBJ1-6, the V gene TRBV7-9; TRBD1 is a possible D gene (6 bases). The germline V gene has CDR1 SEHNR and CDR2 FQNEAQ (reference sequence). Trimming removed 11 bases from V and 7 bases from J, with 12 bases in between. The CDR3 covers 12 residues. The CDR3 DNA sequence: TGTGCCTCCCGCCAGGGGAATTCACCCCTCCACTTT. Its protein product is CASRQGNSPLHF.

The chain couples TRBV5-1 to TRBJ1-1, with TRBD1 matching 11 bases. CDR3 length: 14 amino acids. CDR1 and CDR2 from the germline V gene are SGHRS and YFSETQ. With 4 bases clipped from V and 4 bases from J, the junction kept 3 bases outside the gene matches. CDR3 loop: CASSGDRGATEAFF. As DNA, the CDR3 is TGCGCCAGCAGCGGGGACAGGGGGGCCACTGAAGCTTTCTTT.

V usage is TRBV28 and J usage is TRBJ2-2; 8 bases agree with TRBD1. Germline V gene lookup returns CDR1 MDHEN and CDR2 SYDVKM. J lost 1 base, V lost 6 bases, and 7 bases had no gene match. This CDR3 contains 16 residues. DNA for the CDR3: TGTGCCAGCAGGGGACCCGGGACAGGGAACACCGGGGAGCTGTTTTTT. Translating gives CASRGPGTGNTGELFF.

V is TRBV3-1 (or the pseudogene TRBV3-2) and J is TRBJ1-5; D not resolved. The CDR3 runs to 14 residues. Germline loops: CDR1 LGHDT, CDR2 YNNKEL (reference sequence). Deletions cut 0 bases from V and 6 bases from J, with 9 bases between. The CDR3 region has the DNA TGTGCCAGCAGCCAAGAGTGGGGAGTTCAGCCCCAGCATTTT. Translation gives CASSQEWGVQPQHF.

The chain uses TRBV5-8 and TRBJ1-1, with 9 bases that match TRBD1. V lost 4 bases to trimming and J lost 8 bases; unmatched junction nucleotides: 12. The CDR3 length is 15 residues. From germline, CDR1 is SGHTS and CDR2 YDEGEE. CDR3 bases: TGTGCCAGCAGCATTTCAACCGGGACAGGGCTCGAAGCTTTCTTT. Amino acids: CASSISTGTGLEAFF.